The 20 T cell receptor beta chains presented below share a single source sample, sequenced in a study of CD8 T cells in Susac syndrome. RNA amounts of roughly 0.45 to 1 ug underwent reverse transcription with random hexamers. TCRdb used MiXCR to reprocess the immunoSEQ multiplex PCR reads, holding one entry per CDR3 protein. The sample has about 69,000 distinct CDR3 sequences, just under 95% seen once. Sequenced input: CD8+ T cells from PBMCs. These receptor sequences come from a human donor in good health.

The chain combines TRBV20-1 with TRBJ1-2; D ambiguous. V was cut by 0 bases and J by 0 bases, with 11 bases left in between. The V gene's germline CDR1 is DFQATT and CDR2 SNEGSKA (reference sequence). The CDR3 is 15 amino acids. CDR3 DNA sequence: TGCAGTGCTAGAGATAGGGCAGAAGCTAACTATGGCTACACCTTC. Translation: CSARDRAEANYGYTF.

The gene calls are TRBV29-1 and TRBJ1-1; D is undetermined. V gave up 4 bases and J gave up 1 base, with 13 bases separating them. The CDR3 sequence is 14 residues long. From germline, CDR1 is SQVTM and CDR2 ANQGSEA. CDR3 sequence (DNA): TGCAGCGTTGCGAGGGAAGCCGGGAACACTGAAGCTTTCTTT. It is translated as CSVAREAGNTEAFF.

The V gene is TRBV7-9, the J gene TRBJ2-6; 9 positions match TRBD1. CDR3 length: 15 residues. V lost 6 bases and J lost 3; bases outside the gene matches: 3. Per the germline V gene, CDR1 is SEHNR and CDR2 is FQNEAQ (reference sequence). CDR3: CASSPTGGGANVLTF. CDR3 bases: TGTGCCAGCAGTCCGACAGGGGGTGGGGCCAACGTCCTGACTTTC.

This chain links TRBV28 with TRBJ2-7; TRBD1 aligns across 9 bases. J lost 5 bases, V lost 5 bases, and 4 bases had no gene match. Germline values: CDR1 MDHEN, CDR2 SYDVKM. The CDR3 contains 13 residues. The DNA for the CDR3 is TGTGCCAGCAGTCCGACAGGGGGAGACGAGCAGTACTTC. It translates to CASSPTGGDEQYF.

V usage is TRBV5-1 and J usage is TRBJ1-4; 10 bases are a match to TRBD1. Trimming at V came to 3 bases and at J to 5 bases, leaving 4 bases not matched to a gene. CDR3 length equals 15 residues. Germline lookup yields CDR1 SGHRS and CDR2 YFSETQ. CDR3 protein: CASSSGQGGNEKLFF. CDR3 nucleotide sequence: TGCGCCAGCAGCTCCGGACAGGGGGGGAATGAAAAACTGTTTTTT.

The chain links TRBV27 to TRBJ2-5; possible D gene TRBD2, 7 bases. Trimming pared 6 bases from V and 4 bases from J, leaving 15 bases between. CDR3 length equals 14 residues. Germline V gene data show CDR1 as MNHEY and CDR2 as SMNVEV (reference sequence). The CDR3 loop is CASRVLGGPETQYF. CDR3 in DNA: TGTGCCAGCAGAGTTTTGGGGGGGCCAGAGACCCAGTACTTC.

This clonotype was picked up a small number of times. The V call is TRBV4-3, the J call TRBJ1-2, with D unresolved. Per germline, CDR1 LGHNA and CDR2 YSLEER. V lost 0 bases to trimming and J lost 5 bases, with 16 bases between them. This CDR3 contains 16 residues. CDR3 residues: CASSQDLTLTWYGYTF. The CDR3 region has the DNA TGCGCCAGCAGCCAAGATCTGACCCTGACATGGTATGGCTACACCTTC.

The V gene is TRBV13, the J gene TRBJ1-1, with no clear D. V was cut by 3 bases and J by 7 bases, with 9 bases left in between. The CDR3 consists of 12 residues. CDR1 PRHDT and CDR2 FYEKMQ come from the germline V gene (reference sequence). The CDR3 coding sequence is TGTGCCAGCAGCTTTGAAGGGAATGAAGCTTTCTTT. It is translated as CASSFEGNEAFF.

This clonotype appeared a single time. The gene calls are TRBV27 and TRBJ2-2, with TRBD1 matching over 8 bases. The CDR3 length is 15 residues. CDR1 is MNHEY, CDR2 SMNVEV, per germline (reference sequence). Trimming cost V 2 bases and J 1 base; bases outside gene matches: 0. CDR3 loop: CASSLGTGNTGELFF. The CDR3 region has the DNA TGTGCCAGCAGTTTAGGGACAGGGAACACCGGGGAGCTGTTTTTT.

The CDR3 here is CATSYARGFYEQYF. DNA of the CDR3: TGTGCCACCTCCTATGCCAGGGGCTTCTACGAGCAGTACTTC. The chain combines TRBV15 with TRBJ2-7, with TRBD1 as a possible D gene (6 bases). Germline lookup yields CDR1 LNHNV and CDR2 YYDKDF (reference sequence). V dropped 8 bases and J dropped 3 bases, with 17 bases sitting between them. There are 14 residues in the CDR3. The whole variable domain, remainder taken from reference TRBV15 and TRBJ2-7, is DAMVIQNPRYQVTQFGKPVTLSCSQTLNHNVMYWYQQKSSQAPKLLFHYYDKDFNNEADTPDNFQSRRPNTSFCFLDIRSPGLGDTAMYLCATSYARGFYEQYFGPGTRLTVT.

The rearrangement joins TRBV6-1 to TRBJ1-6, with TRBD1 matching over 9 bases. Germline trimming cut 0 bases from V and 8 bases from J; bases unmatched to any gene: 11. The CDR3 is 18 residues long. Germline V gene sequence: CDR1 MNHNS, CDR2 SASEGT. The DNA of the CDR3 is TGTGCCAGCAGTGAAGCGCTCAGGGACAGGGATATTGATTCACCCCTCCACTTT. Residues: CASSEALRDRDIDSPLHF.

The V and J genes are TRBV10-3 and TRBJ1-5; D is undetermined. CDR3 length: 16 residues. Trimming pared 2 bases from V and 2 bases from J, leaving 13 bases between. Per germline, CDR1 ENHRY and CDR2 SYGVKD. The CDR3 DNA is TGTGCCATCAGTGAGAATGGAATCGGGGGCAATCAGCCCCAGCATTTT. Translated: CAISENGIGGNQPQHF.

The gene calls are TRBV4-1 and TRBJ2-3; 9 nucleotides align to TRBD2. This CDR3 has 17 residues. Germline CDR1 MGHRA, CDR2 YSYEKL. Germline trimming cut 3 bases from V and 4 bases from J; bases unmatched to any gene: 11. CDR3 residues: CASSQVPSGLAADTQYF. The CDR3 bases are TGCGCCAGCAGCCAGGTACCATCGGGACTAGCAGCAGATACGCAGTATTTT.

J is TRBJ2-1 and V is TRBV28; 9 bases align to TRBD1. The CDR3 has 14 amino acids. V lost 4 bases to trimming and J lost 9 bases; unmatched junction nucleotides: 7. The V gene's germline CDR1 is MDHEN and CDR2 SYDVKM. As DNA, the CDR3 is TGTGCCAGCAGTTGCCGGACAGGGGTTTGTGAGCAGTTCTTC. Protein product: CASSCRTGVCEQFF.

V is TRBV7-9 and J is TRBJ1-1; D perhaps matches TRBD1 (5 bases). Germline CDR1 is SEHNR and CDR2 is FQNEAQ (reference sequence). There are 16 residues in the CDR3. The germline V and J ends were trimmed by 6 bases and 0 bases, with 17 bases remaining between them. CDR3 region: CASSLILRVMNTEAFF. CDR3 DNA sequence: TGTGCCAGCAGTTTAATCCTCAGGGTAATGAACACTGAAGCTTTCTTT.

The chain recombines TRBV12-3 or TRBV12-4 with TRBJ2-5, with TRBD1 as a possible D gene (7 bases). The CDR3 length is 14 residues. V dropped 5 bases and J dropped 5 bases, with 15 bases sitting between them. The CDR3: CASSPGQAGETQYF. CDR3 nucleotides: TGTGCCAGCAGTCCCGGACAGGCGGGGGAGACCCAGTACTTC.

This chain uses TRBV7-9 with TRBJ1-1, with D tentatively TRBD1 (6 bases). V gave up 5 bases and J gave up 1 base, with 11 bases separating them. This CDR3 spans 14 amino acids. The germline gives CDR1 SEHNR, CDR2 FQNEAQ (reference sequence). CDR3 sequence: CASSTEDRNTEAFF. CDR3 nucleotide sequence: TGTGCCAGCAGCACTGAGGACAGGAACACTGAAGCTTTCTTT. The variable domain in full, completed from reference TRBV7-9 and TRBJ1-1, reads DTGVSQNPRHKITKRGQNVTFRCDPISEHNRLYWYRQTLGQGPEFLTYFQNEAQLEKSRLLSDRFSAERPKGSFSTLEIQRTEQGDSAMYLCASSTEDRNTEAFFGQGTRLTVV.

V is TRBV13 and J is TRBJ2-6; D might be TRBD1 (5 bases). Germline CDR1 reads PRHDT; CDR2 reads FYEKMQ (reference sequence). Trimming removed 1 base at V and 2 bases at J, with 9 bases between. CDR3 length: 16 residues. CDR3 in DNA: TGTGCCAGCAGCTTAGAGGGGCTTGCTGGGGCCAACGTCCTGACTTTC. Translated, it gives CASSLEGLAGANVLTF.

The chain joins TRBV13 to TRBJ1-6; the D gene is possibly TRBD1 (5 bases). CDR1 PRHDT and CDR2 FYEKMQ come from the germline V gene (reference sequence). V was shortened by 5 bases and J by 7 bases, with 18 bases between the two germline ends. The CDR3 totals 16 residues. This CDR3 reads CASSPPGLRENSPLHF. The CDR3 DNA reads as TGTGCCAGCAGCCCCCCGGGACTAAGGGAAAATTCACCCCTCCACTTT.

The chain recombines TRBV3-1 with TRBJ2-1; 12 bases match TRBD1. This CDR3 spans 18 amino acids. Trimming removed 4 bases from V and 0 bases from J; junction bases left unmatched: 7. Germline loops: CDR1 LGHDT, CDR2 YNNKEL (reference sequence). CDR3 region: CASSLGQGARSSYNEQFF. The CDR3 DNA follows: TGTGCCAGCAGCCTGGGACAGGGGGCTAGGAGCTCCTACAATGAGCAGTTCTTC.